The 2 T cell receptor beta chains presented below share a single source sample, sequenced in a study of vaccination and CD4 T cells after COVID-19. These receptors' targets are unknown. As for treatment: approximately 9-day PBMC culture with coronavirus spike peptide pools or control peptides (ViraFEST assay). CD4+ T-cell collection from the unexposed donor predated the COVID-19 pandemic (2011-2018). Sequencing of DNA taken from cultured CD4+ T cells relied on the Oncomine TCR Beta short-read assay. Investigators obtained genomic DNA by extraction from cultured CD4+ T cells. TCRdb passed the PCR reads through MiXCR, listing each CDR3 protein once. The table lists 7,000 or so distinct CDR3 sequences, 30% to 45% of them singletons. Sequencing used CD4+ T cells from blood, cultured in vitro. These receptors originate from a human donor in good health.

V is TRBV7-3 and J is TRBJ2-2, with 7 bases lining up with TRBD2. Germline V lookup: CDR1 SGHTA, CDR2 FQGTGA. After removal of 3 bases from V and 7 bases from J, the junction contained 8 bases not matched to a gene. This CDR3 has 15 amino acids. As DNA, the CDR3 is TGTGCCAGCAGCTTGACGGGGGGATTGGGCGGGGAGCTGTTTTTT. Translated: CASSLTGGLGGELFF.

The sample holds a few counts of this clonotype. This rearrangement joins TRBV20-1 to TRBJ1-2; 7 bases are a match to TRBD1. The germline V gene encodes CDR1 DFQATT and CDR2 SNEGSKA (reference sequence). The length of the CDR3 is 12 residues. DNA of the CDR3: TGCGGAGCTACCGGGACAGTTGATGGCTACACCTTC. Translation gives CGATGTVDGYTF.